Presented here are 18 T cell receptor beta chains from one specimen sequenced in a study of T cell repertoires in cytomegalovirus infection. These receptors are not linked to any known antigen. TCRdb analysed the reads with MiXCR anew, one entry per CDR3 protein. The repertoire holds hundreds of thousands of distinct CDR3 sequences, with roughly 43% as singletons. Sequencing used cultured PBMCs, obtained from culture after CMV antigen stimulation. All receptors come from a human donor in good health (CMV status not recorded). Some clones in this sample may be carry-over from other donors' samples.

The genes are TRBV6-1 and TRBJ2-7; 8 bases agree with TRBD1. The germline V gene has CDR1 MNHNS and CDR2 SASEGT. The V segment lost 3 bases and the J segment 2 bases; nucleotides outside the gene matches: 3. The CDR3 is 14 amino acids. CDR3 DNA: TGTGCCAGCAGTGAGGGACAGGCGGCCTACGAGCAGTACTTC. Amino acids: CASSEGQAAYEQYF.

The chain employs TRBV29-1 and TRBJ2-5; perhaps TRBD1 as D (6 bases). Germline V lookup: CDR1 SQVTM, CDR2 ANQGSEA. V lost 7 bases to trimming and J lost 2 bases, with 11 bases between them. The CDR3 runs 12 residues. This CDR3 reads CSGRGQQETQYF. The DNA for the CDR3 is TGCAGCGGTAGAGGACAGCAAGAGACCCAGTACTTC.

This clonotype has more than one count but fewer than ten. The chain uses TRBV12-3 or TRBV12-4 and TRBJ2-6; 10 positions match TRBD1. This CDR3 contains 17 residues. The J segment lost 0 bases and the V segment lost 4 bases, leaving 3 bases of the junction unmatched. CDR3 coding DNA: TGTGCCAGCAGTTCGACAGGGGGCAACTCTGGGGCCAACGTCCTGACTTTC. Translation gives CASSSTGGNSGANVLTF.

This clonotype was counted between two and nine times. Here the CDR3 DNA reads TGTGCCAGCAGCTTAGCACAGAGCTTAGGTGGCTACACCTTC. Translated, it gives CASSLAQSLGGYTF. The chain is built from TRBV7-2 and TRBJ1-2; D remains ambiguous. Germline V gene data show CDR1 as SGHTA and CDR2 as FQGNSA. The CDR3 consists of 14 residues. Trimming pared 0 bases from V and 7 bases from J, leaving 12 bases between.

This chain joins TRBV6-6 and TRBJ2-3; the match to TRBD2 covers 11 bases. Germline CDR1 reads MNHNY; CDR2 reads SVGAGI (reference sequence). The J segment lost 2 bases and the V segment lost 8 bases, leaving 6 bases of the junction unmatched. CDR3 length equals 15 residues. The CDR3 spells CASARLAGTTDTQYF. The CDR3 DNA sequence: TGTGCCAGCGCCCGACTAGCGGGGACCACAGATACGCAGTATTTT.

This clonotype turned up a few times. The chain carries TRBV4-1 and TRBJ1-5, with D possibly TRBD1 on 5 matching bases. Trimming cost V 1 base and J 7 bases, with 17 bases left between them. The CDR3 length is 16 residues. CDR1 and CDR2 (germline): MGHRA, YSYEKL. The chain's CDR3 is CASSQVRARGRQPQHF. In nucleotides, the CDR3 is TGCGCCAGCAGCCAAGTCCGGGCCCGGGGACGGCAGCCCCAGCATTTT.

This CDR3 is CASSRSDRLGGYGYTF. The DNA of the CDR3 is TGTGCCAGCAGTCGATCGGACAGGCTTGGGGGCTATGGCTACACCTTC. The chain uses TRBV6-2 or TRBV6-3 and TRBJ1-2; the match to TRBD1 covers 7 bases. Unmatched junction bases numbered 13, after V lost 5 bases and J lost 4 bases. Germline V CDR1 and CDR2: MNHEY, SVGEGT. The CDR3 length is 16 residues.

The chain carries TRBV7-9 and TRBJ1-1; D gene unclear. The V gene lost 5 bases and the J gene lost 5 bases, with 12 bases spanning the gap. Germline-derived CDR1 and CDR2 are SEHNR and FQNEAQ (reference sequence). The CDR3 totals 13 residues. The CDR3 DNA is TGTGCCAGCAGCCCCGAAGTGCGGACTGAAGCTTTCTTT. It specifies CASSPEVRTEAFF.

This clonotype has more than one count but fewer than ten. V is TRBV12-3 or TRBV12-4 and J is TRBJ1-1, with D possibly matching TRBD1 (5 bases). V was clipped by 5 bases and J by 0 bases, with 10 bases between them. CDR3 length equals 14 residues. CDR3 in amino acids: CASSPMGLNTEAFF. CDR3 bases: TGTGCCAGCAGTCCCATGGGACTGAACACTGAAGCTTTCTTT.

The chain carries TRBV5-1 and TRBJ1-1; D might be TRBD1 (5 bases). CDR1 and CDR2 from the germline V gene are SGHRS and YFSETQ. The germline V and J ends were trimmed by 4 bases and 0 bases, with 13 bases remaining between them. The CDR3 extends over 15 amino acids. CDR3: CASSVGDSLNTEAFF. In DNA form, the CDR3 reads TGCGCCAGCAGCGTGGGGGACTCCCTGAACACTGAAGCTTTCTTT.

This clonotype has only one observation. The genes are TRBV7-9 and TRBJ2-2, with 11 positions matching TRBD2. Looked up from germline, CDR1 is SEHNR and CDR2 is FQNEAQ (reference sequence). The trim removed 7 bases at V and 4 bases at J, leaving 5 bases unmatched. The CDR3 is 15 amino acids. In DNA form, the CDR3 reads TGTGCCAGCACCTTTGGGACTAGCGGCACCGGGGAGCTGTTTTTT. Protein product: CASTFGTSGTGELFF.

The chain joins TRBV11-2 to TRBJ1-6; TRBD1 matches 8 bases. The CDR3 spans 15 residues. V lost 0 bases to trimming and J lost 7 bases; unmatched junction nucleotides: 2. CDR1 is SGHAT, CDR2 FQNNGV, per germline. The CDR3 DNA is TGTGCCAGCAGCTTAGATGGGACAGGCAATTCACCCCTCCACTTT. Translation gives CASSLDGTGNSPLHF.

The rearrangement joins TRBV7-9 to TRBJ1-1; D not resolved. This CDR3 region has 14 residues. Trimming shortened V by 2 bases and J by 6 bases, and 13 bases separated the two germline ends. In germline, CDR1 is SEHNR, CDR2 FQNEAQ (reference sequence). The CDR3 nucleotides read TGTGCCAGCAGCTTAAAATTATCACGGGCTGAAGCTTTCTTT. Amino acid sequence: CASSLKLSRAEAFF.

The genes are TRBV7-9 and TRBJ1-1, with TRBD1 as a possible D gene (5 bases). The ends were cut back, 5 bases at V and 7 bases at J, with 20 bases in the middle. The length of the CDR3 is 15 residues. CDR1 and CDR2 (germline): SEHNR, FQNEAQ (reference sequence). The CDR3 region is CASSPQGRRTDEAFF. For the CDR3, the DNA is TGTGCCAGCAGCCCCCAGGGACGTCGGACTGATGAAGCTTTCTTT.

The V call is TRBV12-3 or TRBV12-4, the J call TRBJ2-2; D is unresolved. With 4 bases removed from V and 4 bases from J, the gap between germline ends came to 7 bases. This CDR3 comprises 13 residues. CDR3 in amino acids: CASSSAITGELFF. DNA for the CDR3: TGTGCCAGCAGTTCCGCGATCACCGGGGAGCTGTTTTTT.

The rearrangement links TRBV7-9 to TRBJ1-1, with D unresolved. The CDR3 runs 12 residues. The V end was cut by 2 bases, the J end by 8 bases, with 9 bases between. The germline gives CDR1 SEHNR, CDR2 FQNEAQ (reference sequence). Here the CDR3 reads CASSLYPGEAFF. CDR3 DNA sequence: TGTGCCAGCAGCTTATATCCGGGGGAAGCTTTCTTT.

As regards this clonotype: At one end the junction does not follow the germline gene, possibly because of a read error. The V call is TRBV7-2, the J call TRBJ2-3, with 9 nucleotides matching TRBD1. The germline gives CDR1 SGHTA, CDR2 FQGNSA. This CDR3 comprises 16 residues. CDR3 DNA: TGTGCCAGCAGTTTAGGGGGGACAGGGTGGGCAGATACGCAGTATTTT. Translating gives CASSLGGTGWADTQYF.

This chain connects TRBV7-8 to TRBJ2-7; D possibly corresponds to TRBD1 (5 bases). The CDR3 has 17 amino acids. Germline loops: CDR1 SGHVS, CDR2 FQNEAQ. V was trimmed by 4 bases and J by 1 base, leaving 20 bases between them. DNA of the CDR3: TGTGCCAGCAGCTCAAATGTGGACACTCTTCAATCCTACGAGCAGTACTTC. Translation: CASSSNVDTLQSYEQYF.